This T cell receptor beta chain was sequenced for a study of high-grade serous ovarian cancer treatment subgroups. About the study: Mean per sample: approximately 13,000 reads, around 7,100 unique TCR beta rearrangements. Study results and caveats: Different patients shared almost no repertoire; same-patient tumors shared roughly 0.11 to 0.8. Higher neoantigen levels went with greater TCR clonal relatedness.

Tumor samples were taken before definitive surgery or chemotherapy. The CDR3 consists of 17 residues. CDR1 is LGHNA and CDR2 is YSLEER in the germline V gene. V dropped 0 bases and J dropped 5 bases, with 19 bases sitting between them. Clones were sequenced by immunoSEQ multiplex PCR, and TCRdb holds only the in-frame ones, with some missing. The table records approximately 15,000 clones, 73% of them present only once. With regard to this clone: No antigen is known for it.

The receptor was derived from a human donor with high-grade serous ovarian cancer. The sequencing sample was made of tumor tissue. The rearrangement joins TRBV4-3 to TRBJ1-2; D possibly corresponds to TRBD1 (6 bases). The CDR3 DNA reads TGCGCCAGCAGCCAAGATGGAGGGGGGCCATCTTGGTATGGCTACACCTTC. It encodes CASSQDGGGPSWYGYTF.